This paragraph reports one T cell receptor beta chain. Its antigen remains unknown. TCR beta cDNA libraries had unique molecular identifiers. Each batch of about 0.9 to 10 million T cells produced 400,000 to 650,000 cDNA molecules. TCRdb re-derived calls from the PCR reads in MiXCR, one entry per CDR3 protein. The repertoire consists of approximately 350,000 distinct CDR3 sequences, with around 33% occurring once and the leading ten covering roughly 12%. Looked up from germline, CDR1 is DFQATT and CDR2 is SNEGSKA (reference sequence). The V gene lost 3 bases and the J gene lost 0 bases, with 10 bases spanning the gap. There are 14 residues in the CDR3. This sample stems from a study of post-analysis software for immune sequencing data. General study findings and limits: Controls showed significantly higher normalized Chao1 diversity than did multiple sclerosis patients. Strong co-clustering by F measure was seen for same-batch samples. Elevated frequency relative to controls characterized roughly 5 TRBV segments in patients, TRBV5-6, TRBV5-1 and TRBV20-1 among them.

The sequenced sample was blood. The chain is built from TRBV20-1 and TRBJ2-3; no reliable D call. The source is a girl between 10 and 17 years old with multiple sclerosis. Here the CDR3 DNA reads TGCAGTGCTAGCGCGCAGTCTAGCACAGATACGCAGTATTTT. It encodes CSASAQSSTDTQYF.